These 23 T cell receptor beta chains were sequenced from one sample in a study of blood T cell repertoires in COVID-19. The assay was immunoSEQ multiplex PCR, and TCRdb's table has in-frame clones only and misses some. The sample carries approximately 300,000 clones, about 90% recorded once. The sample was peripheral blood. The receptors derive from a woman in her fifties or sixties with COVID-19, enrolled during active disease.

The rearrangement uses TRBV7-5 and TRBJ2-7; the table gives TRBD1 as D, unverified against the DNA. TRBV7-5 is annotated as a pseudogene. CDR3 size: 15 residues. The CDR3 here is CARRPREGALNEQYF. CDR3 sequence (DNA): TGTGCCAGAAGGCCCAGAGAGGGGGCTCTGAACGAGCAGTACTTC.

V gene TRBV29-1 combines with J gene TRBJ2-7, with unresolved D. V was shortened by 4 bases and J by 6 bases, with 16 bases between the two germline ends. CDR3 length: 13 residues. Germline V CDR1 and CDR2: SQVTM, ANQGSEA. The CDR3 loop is CSVGYQPRGEQYF. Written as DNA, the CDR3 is TGCAGCGTTGGGTATCAACCAAGAGGCGAGCAGTACTTC.

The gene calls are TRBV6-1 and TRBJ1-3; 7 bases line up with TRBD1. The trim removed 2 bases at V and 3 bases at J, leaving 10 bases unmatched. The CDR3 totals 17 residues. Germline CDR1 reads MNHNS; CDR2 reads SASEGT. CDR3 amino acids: CASSEPSRGPGGNTIYF. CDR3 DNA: TGTGCCAGCAGTGAACCTTCGAGGGGGCCCGGTGGAAACACCATATATTTT.

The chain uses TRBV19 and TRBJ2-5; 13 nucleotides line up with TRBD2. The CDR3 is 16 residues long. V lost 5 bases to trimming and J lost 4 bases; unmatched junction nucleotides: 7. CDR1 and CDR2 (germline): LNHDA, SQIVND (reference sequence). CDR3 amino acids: CASSSGTSGARETQYF. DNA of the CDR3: TGTGCCAGTAGTTCCGGGACTAGCGGGGCGCGAGAGACCCAGTACTTC. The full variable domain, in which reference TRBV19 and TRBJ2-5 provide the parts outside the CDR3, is DGGITQSPKYLFRKEGQNVTLSCEQNLNHDAMYWYRQDPGQGLRLIYYSQIVNDFQKGDIAEGYSVSREKKESFPLTVTSAQKNPTAFYLCASSSGTSGARETQYFGPGTRLLVL.

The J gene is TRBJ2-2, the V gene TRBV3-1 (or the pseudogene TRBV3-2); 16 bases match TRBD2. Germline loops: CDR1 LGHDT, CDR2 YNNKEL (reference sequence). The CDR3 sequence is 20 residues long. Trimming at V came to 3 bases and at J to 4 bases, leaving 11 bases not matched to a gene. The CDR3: CASSHTLLGTSGRGTGELFF. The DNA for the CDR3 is TGTGCCAGCAGCCACACATTACTCGGGACTAGCGGGAGGGGCACCGGGGAGCTGTTTTTT.

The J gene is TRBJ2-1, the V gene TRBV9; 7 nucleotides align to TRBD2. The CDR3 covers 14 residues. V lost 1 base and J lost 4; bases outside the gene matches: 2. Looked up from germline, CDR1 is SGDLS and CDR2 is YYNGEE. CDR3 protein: CASSVSLAYNEQFF. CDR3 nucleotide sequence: TGTGCCAGCAGCGTATCACTAGCGTACAATGAGCAGTTCTTC.

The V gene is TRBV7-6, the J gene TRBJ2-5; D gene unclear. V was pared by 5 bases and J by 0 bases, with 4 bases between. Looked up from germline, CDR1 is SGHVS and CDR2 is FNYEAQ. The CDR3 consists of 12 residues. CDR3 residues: CASSPYQETQYF. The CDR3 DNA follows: TGTGCCAGCAGCCCGTACCAAGAGACCCAGTACTTC.

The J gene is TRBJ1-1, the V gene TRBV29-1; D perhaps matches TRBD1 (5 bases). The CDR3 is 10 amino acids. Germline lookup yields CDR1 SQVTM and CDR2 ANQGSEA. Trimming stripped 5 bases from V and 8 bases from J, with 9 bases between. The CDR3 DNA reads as TGCAGCGTTTCGACAGTAGAAGCTTTCTTT. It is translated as CSVSTVEAFF.

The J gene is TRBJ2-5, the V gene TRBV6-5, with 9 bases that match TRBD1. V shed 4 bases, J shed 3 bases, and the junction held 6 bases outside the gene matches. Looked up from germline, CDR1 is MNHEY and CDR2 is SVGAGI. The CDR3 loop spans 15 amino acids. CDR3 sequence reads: CASSSLGTGKETQYF. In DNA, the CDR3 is TGTGCCAGCAGTTCCCTCGGGACAGGGAAAGAGACCCAGTACTTC.

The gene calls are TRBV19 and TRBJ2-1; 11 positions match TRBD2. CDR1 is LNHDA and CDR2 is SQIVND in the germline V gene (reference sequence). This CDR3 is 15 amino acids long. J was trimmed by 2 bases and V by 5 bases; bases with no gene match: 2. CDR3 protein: CASSFSGRAYNEQFF. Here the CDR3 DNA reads TGTGCCAGTAGTTTTAGCGGGAGGGCCTACAATGAGCAGTTCTTC.

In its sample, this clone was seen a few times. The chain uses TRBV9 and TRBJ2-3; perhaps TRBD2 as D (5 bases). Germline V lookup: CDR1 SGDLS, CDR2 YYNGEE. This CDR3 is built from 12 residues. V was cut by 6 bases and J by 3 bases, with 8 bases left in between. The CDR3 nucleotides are TGTGCCAGCAACCGGGGAACAGATACGCAGTATTTT. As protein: CASNRGTDTQYF.

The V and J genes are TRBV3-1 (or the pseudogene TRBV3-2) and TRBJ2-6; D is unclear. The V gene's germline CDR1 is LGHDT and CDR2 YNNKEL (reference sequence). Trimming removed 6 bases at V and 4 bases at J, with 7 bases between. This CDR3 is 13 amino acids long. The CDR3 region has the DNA TGTGCCAGCAGGAAAGCCGGGGCCAACGTCCTGACTTTC. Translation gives CASRKAGANVLTF.

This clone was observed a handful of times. As DNA, the CDR3 is TGTGCCAGTAGCCGGACAGGGGGCCTTACCGACTACAATGAGCAGTTCTTC. Protein sequence: CASSRTGGLTDYNEQFF. This sequence joins TRBV19 and TRBJ2-1; 11 bases are shared with TRBD1. Germline V gives CDR1 LNHDA, CDR2 SQIVND (reference sequence). This CDR3 has 17 amino acids. V was clipped by 6 bases and J by 3 bases; unmatched bases: 10.

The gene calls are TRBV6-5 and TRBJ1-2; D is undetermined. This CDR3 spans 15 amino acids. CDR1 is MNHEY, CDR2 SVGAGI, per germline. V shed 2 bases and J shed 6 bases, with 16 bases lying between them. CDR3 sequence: CASSYTLEGRDGYTF. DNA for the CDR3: TGTGCCAGCAGTTACACGTTGGAGGGTCGGGATGGCTACACCTTC.

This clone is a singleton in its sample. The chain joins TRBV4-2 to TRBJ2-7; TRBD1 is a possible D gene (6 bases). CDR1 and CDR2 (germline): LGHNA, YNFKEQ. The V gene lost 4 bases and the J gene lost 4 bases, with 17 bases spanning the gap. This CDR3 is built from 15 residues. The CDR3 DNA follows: TGTGCCAGCAGCCTAGGAGACAGCCAGGGGTACGAGCAGTACTTC. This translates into CASSLGDSQGYEQYF.

The CDR3 nucleotides are TGTGCCAGCTCACTACAGGGGACTGGAAACACCATATATTTT. This gives the protein CASSLQGTGNTIYF. The chain joins TRBV18 to TRBJ1-3, with 7 bases fitting TRBD1. Germline V gives CDR1 KGHSH, CDR2 LQKENI. Trimming at V came to 4 bases and at J to 2 bases, leaving 2 bases not matched to a gene. The CDR3 sequence is 14 residues long.

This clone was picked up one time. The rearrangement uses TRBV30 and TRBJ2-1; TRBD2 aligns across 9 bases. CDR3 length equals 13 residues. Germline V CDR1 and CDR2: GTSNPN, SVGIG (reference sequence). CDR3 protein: CGGGASGIGEQFF. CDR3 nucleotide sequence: TGTGGTGGGGGGGCTAGCGGGATCGGGGAGCAGTTCTTC.

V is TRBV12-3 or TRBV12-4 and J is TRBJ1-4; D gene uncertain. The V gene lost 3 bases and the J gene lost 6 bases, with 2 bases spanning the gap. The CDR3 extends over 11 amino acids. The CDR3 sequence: CASSFYEKLFF. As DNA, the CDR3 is TGTGCCAGCAGTTTCTATGAAAAACTGTTTTTT.

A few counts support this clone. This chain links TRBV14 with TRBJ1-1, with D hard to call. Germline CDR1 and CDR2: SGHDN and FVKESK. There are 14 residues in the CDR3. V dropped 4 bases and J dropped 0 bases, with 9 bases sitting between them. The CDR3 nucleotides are TGTGCCAGCAGCCTACCCGGGGTGAACACTGAAGCTTTCTTT. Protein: CASSLPGVNTEAFF.

The CDR3 region is CASRISGTGDSGANVLTF. The CDR3 DNA follows: TGTGCCAGTAGGATATCCGGGACAGGCGACTCTGGGGCCAACGTCCTGACTTTC. The chain couples TRBV19 to TRBJ2-6; 8 nucleotides agree with TRBD1. Germline CDR1 and CDR2: LNHDA and SQIVND (reference sequence). V gave up 6 bases and J gave up 0 bases; unmatched junction bases: 10. This CDR3 contains 18 residues.

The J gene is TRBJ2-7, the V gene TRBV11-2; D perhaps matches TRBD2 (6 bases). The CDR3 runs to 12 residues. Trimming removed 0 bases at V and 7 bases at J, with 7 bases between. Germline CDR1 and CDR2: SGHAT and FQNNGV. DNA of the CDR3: TGTGCCAGCAGCTTAGAAGGAGGGGAGCAGTACTTC. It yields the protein CASSLEGGEQYF.

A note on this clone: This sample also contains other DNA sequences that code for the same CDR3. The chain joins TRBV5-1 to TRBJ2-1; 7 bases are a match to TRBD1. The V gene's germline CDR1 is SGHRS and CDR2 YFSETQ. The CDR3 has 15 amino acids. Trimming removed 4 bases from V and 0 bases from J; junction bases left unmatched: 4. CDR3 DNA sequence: TGCGCCAGCAGCCTGGGACAGAGCTCCTACAATGAGCAGTTCTTC. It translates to CASSLGQSSYNEQFF. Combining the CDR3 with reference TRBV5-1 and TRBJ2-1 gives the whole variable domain KAGVTQTPRYLIKTRGQQVTLSCSPISGHRSVSWYQQTPGQGLQFLFEYFSETQRNKGNFPGRFSGRQFSNSRSEMNVSTLELGDSALYLCASSLGQSSYNEQFFGPGTRLTVL.

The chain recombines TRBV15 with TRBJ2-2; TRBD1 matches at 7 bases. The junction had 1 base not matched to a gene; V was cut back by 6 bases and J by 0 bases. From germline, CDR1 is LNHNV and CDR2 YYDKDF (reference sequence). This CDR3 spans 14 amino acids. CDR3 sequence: CATSGTANTGELFF. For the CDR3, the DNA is TGTGCCACCAGTGGGACAGCGAACACCGGGGAGCTGTTTTTT. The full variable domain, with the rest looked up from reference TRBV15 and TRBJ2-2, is DAMVIQNPRYQVTQFGKPVTLSCSQTLNHNVMYWYQQKSSQAPKLLFHYYDKDFNNEADTPDNFQSRRPNTSFCFLDIRSPGLGDTAMYLCATSGTANTGELFFGEGSRLTVL.